This T cell receptor (beta chain) derives from a study of OX40 agonist ivuxolimab in advanced cancers. Study-wide findings and caveats: The 0.1-3.0 mg/kg partial responders had among the lowest clonal expansion. Undetermined was the antigen specificity of the expanded peripheral T cells.

Sequencing used immunoSEQ multiplex PCR; TCRdb keeps in-frame clones, though not all of them. The sample shows around 60,000 clones, about nine tenths of them seen only once. Germline V gene sequence: CDR1 LNHDA, CDR2 SQIVND (reference sequence). V shed 3 bases and J shed 0 bases, with 12 bases lying between them. The CDR3 loop spans 15 amino acids. Worth noting for this clone: Its cognate antigen is unknown.

The specimen was CD4+ or CD8+ T cells sorted from blood, collected in a trial of the OX40 agonist ivuxolimab. This clonotype was obtained from an adult with an advanced solid tumor such as melanoma, head and neck, liver or kidney cancer. The chain couples TRBV19 to TRBJ2-7; D possibly corresponds to TRBD2 (6 bases). In DNA form, the CDR3 reads TGTGCCAGTAGTATTGTGTTAGCGGACTCCTACGAGCAGTACTTC. This encodes CASSIVLADSYEQYF.